Described below is a single T cell receptor (beta chain) sequence and its context. The antigen this receptor binds is unknown. No base quality information exists; no much larger clone differs at one position. The CDR3 goes from the cysteine to the phenylalanine over 14 residues. Only the CDR3 DNA is retained, 42 bases long and in frame from the first base. From the germline V gene (reference sequence), CDR1 is LNHDA and CDR2 is SQIVND. Trimming costs V 7 bases and J 2 bases, and their ends lie 13 bases apart. TCRbeta CDR3 regions were amplified from genomic DNA using the immunoSEQ Assay, a bias-controlled multiplex PCR. From the authors' description of their analysis: Nucleated cell counts per sample were estimated from amplification of reference gene primers within the assay. Sequence reads were collapsed and filtered to measure the absolute abundance of every unique TCRbeta CDR3 rearrangement. Productive Simpson clonality was computed per sample as the square root of Simpson's diversity index over productive rearrangements. Not all clones reach the TCRdb copy of this immuneACCESS table, which keeps in-frame sequences only. Checked studies attribute under half of the gap to unresolved V genes and leave the rest unexplained. That table supplies the V and J calls and clone size; D and trimming were determined from the DNA. This sample holds about 200,000 clones; around 89% were observed only once. The top ten hold 4% to 6% of the sample.

This record belongs to a study of blood T cell repertoires in COVID-19 (TCRdb year 2020). Context from the whole study: Collaborator samples came from the United States, Italy and Spain and covered acute and convalescent phases of COVID-19. Where available, HLA class I and class II types were obtained from metadata supplied by the sample provider rather than from assay-based typing. The samples were drawn from two sources: the first 160 participants of the ongoing ImmuneRACE study, and 1,254 subjects contributed by 6 global collaborators. The repertoires were released in a freely available public database meant as a resource for research on the immune response to SARS-CoV-2. The prospective study material was composed of cDNA or gDNA derived from T cells, B-cell-depleted T cells, or PBMCs. The dataset comprised deeply sampled blood TCRbeta repertoires from subjects exposed to, actively infected with, or recovered from COVID-19. Sample metadata almost always included a de-identified subject ID, COVID-19 status, age in years and sex. Study-wide conclusions, independent of this receptor: The amount of clinical and demographic metadata varied by source and participant and was provided uncurated.

Collaborating institutions collected whole blood in K2EDTA tubes following their own protocols. For TCRbeta analysis, collaborators shipped samples as frozen whole blood, isolated PBMCs, or DNA extracted from either of those sample types. Sequenced input: peripheral blood. The sequence was collected from a woman between 35 and 50 years old with acute or convalescent COVID-19. The chain uses TRBV19 and TRBJ2-3; possibly the D gene is TRBD1, per 5 matching bases. CDR3 loop: CASNLQGLTDTQYF. The sequenced DNA is TGTGCCAGTAATCTCCAGGGCCTCACAGATACGCAGTATTTT.